The 29 T cell receptor beta chains presented below share a single source sample, sequenced in a study of cytomegalovirus exposure and HLA in healthy donors. The assay was immunoSEQ multiplex PCR, and TCRdb's table has in-frame clones only and misses some. Of about 130,000 clones detected, about 90% appear once; the ten largest clones hold over 5%. Sequences were obtained from PBMCs. The receptor set was obtained from a woman aged 25 to 39 in good health and CMV-seropositive.

The chain carries TRBV15 and TRBJ2-7; the match to TRBD2 covers 9 bases. The CDR3 has 17 residues. Losses at the gene ends were 0 bases for V and 4 bases for J; bases not matched to a gene: 10. Germline values: CDR1 LNHNV, CDR2 YYDKDF (reference sequence). This CDR3 reads CATSRDRASGIRYEQYF. The CDR3 DNA sequence: TGTGCCACCAGCAGAGATAGGGCTAGCGGGATTAGGTACGAGCAGTACTTC. Full variable domain (outside the CDR3, taken from reference TRBV15 and TRBJ2-7): DAMVIQNPRYQVTQFGKPVTLSCSQTLNHNVMYWYQQKSSQAPKLLFHYYDKDFNNEADTPDNFQSRRPNTSFCFLDIRSPGLGDTAMYLCATSRDRASGIRYEQYFGPGTRLTVT.

The chain has TRBV5-8 and TRBJ1-5, with a possible D match to TRBD1 (5 bases). Trimming removed 4 bases at V and 6 bases at J, with 23 bases between. CDR1 and CDR2 (germline): SGHTS, YDEGEE. The CDR3 consists of 17 residues. CDR3 in amino acids: CASSPPGGRGKGQPQHF. The CDR3 DNA is TGTGCCAGCAGCCCCCCCGGAGGGAGGGGAAAGGGTCAGCCCCAGCATTTT.

This clone was counted once. CDR3 DNA sequence: TGCGCCAGTCGGGGAGACGAAGCTGGCTACACCTTC. This codes for CASRGDEAGYTF. J is TRBJ1-2 and V is TRBV5-1; no clear D. V lost 8 bases and J lost 7, with 15 bases in between. The CDR3 has 12 residues. CDR1 is SGHRS, CDR2 YFSETQ, per germline.

This chain connects TRBV7-2 to TRBJ1-1; 7 bases align to TRBD1. The CDR3 runs to 14 residues. J gave up 1 base and V 6 bases, and 5 bases lay outside the gene matches. Germline CDR1 SGHTA, CDR2 FQGNSA. CDR3 region: CASSKGQTNTEAFF. CDR3 coding DNA: TGTGCCAGCAGTAAGGGACAGACGAACACTGAAGCTTTCTTT.

The chain links TRBV6-1 to TRBJ1-4, with 10 bases aligning to TRBD1. The ends lost 2 bases at V and 11 bases at J; junction bases unmatched: 8. Germline assignment: CDR1 MNHNS and CDR2 SASEGT. The length of the CDR3 is 15 residues. CDR3 sequence (DNA): TGTGCCAGCAGTGAATTACCGGGACAGGGGCGGAAACTGTTTTTT. The encoded protein is CASSELPGQGRKLFF.

This chain connects TRBV19 to TRBJ2-7, with D possibly matching TRBD2 (6 bases). The V gene lost 2 bases and the J gene lost 4 bases, with 18 bases spanning the gap. CDR3 length: 16 residues. Per germline, CDR1 LNHDA and CDR2 SQIVND (reference sequence). For the CDR3, the DNA is TGTGCCAGTAGTATAAGGCCTAGCGTTCGGTTGTACGAGCAGTACTTC. It encodes CASSIRPSVRLYEQYF. Looking up the rest from reference TRBV19 and TRBJ2-7 gives the full variable domain: DGGITQSPKYLFRKEGQNVTLSCEQNLNHDAMYWYRQDPGQGLRLIYYSQIVNDFQKGDIAEGYSVSREKKESFPLTVTSAQKNPTAFYLCASSIRPSVRLYEQYFGPGTRLTVT.

This clone was seen only a few times. The rearrangement joins TRBV5-8 to TRBJ2-7; 7 nucleotides match TRBD1. Germline V gene data show CDR1 as SGHTS and CDR2 as YDEGEE. J was trimmed by 3 bases and V by 0 bases; bases with no gene match: 9. The CDR3 consists of 16 residues. Written as DNA, the CDR3 is TGTGCCAGCAGCTTGGCTGGACAGGTCAACCTCTACGAGCAGTACTTC. Translating gives CASSLAGQVNLYEQYF.

This chain uses TRBV28 with TRBJ1-4, with 7 bases that match TRBD1. V lost 7 bases to trimming and J lost 6 bases; unmatched junction nucleotides: 5. Germline lookup yields CDR1 MDHEN and CDR2 SYDVKM. The CDR3 is made up of 13 amino acids. CDR3 DNA sequence: TGTGCCAGCACGACAGGGTCTTATGAAAAACTGTTTTTT. Protein sequence: CASTTGSYEKLFF.

The V gene is TRBV4-2, the J gene TRBJ2-3, with 10 bases fitting TRBD2. Looked up from germline, CDR1 is LGHNA and CDR2 is YNFKEQ. V shed 1 base and J 2 bases; nucleotides not matched to a gene: 9. The CDR3 extends over 18 amino acids. CDR3 nucleotides: TGTGCCAGCAGCCAAGGTTTACCTAGCGGGGGCCTCACAGATACGCAGTATTTT. Amino acids: CASSQGLPSGGLTDTQYF.

This chain links TRBV7-9 with TRBJ2-7; 10 nucleotides line up with TRBD2. The ends lost 2 bases at V and 4 bases at J; junction bases unmatched: 5. The CDR3 runs 15 residues. Per the germline V gene, CDR1 is SEHNR and CDR2 is FQNEAQ (reference sequence). The CDR3 sequence is CASSLPSGGSYEQYF. The CDR3 DNA sequence: TGTGCCAGCAGCTTACCTAGCGGGGGTTCTTACGAGCAGTACTTC.

This chain uses TRBV28 with TRBJ1-4, with no clear D. Trimming stripped 5 bases from V and 4 bases from J, with 20 bases between. Germline V gives CDR1 MDHEN, CDR2 SYDVKM. This CDR3 has 17 residues. CDR3 loop: CASSPLETQKYNEKLFF. In DNA, the CDR3 is TGTGCCAGCAGTCCACTGGAGACTCAAAAGTATAATGAAAAACTGTTTTTT.

V and J are TRBV11-2 and TRBJ2-2; TRBD2 agrees at 8 bases. Germline CDR1 reads SGHAT; CDR2 reads FQNNGV. The CDR3 runs to 15 residues. V lost 3 bases and J lost 7; bases outside the gene matches: 7. The CDR3 loop is CASSFPSGSRGELFF. The DNA for the CDR3 is TGTGCCAGCAGCTTCCCGAGCGGGAGTCGCGGGGAGCTGTTTTTT.

The chain links TRBV13 to TRBJ2-5; 7 nucleotides match TRBD1. The ends lost 5 bases at V and 4 bases at J; junction bases unmatched: 1. The CDR3 length is 12 residues. The germline CDR1 and CDR2 sequences are PRHDT and FYEKMQ (reference sequence). The chain's CDR3 is CASSRGRETQYF. The CDR3 DNA is TGTGCCAGCAGCAGGGGGCGAGAGACCCAGTACTTC.

The chain couples TRBV7-3 to TRBJ2-3, with 10 bases aligning to TRBD2. Looked up from germline, CDR1 is SGHTA and CDR2 is FQGTGA. J lost 1 base, V lost 4 bases, and 20 bases had no gene match. The CDR3 totals 21 residues. In nucleotides, the CDR3 is TGTGCCAGCAGCTCCTCAGCGGGAGGGCCCCTAATCGAAACTTGCACAGATACGCAGTATTTT. Encoded protein: CASSSSAGGPLIETCTDTQYF.

The chain couples TRBV5-6 to TRBJ1-2, with 8 bases fitting TRBD1. The junction had 10 bases not matched to a gene; V was cut back by 4 bases and J by 8 bases. Germline values: CDR1 SGHDT, CDR2 YYEEEE. The CDR3 covers 14 residues. CDR3 coding DNA: TGTGCCAGCAGCAGGCAGGGGGCGAGGTTCGGCTACACCTTC. Amino acids: CASSRQGARFGYTF.

Written as DNA, the CDR3 is TGTGCCAGCAGCTTGGGACTATTCGGGGAGCTGTTTTTT. Residues: CASSLGLFGELFF. This sequence joins TRBV5-4 and TRBJ2-2, with D tentatively TRBD2 (5 bases). From germline, CDR1 is SGHNT and CDR2 YYREEE (reference sequence). Trimming stripped 0 bases from V and 7 bases from J, with 7 bases between. The CDR3 spans 13 residues.

This chain connects TRBV5-1 to TRBJ2-7; 15 bases are a match to TRBD2. Germline trimming cut 5 bases from V and 4 bases from J; bases unmatched to any gene: 4. The germline gives CDR1 SGHRS, CDR2 YFSETQ. The CDR3 extends over 15 amino acids. As DNA, the CDR3 is TGCGCCAGCAGTCCGGGACTAGCGGGAGGTTACGAGCAGTACTTC. Translation gives CASSPGLAGGYEQYF.

This clone was recorded only once. The chain employs TRBV5-6 and TRBJ1-4; 7 bases map to TRBD1. V lost 5 bases, J lost 4 bases, and 8 bases stayed unmatched. Germline loops: CDR1 SGHDT, CDR2 YYEEEE. The CDR3 extends over 15 amino acids. CDR3 nucleotides: TGTGCCAGCAGTGCCGGGACAGCATTTAATGAAAAACTGTTTTTT. This sequence encodes CASSAGTAFNEKLFF. The complete variable domain, with remaining parts taken from reference TRBV5-6 and TRBJ1-4, reads DAGVTQSPTHLIKTRGQQVTLRCSPKSGHDTVSWYQQALGQGPQFIFQYYEEEERQRGNFPDRFSGHQFPNYSSELNVNALLLGDSALYLCASSAGTAFNEKLFFGSGTQLSVL.

This chain connects TRBV6-5 to TRBJ1-1; D uncertain. Germline V lookup: CDR1 MNHEY, CDR2 SVGAGI. V was trimmed by 4 bases and J by 1 base, leaving 13 bases between them. This CDR3 comprises 15 residues. The CDR3 DNA reads as TGTGCCAGCAGTTTCTCCTATCGGTCGAACACTGAAGCTTTCTTT. Its protein product is CASSFSYRSNTEAFF.

This clone has only one observation. The J gene is TRBJ1-1, the V gene TRBV9, with TRBD1 as a possible D gene (5 bases). Trimming stripped 4 bases from V and 4 bases from J, with 11 bases between. Germline V lookup: CDR1 SGDLS, CDR2 YYNGEE. The CDR3 consists of 13 residues. The CDR3 DNA is TGTGCCAGCAGCTTCGGACATGTCACTGAAGCTTTCTTT. It yields the protein CASSFGHVTEAFF.

This sequence joins TRBV25-1 and TRBJ2-1; maybe TRBD2 (6 bases). The CDR3 runs 14 residues. Trimming removed 4 bases at V and 4 bases at J, with 11 bases between. CDR1 and CDR2 (germline): MGHDK, SYGVNS. As DNA, the CDR3 is TGTGCCAGCAGTGGACGGACTATTTACAATGAGCAGTTCTTC. It specifies CASSGRTIYNEQFF.

The count of this clone is one. This sequence joins TRBV5-1 and TRBJ2-1, with TRBD1 identical over 7 bases. J lost 4 bases, V lost 4 bases, and 5 bases had no gene match. The CDR3 is 14 residues long. Per the germline V gene, CDR1 is SGHRS and CDR2 is YFSETQ. The CDR3 DNA reads TGCGCCAGCAGCCCGGGACAGTCATACAATGAGCAGTTCTTC. This encodes CASSPGQSYNEQFF.

This sequence joins TRBV29-1 and TRBJ2-3, with D perhaps matching TRBD2 (6 bases). The germline V gene has CDR1 SQVTM and CDR2 ANQGSEA. Trimming pared 6 bases from V and 0 bases from J, leaving 13 bases between. The CDR3 length is 14 residues. CDR3 bases: TGCAGCGTCCAGGGAGGCGGTAGCACAGATACGCAGTATTTT. It translates to CSVQGGGSTDTQYF.

The chain combines TRBV6-5 with TRBJ1-2; no definite D call. This CDR3 has 14 amino acids. V was clipped by 0 bases and J by 0 bases, with 5 bases between them. Germline V gene data show CDR1 as MNHEY and CDR2 as SVGAGI. The CDR3 reads CASSYSQTNYGYTF. The CDR3 DNA is TGTGCCAGCAGTTACTCCCAGACTAACTATGGCTACACCTTC.

In nucleotides, the CDR3 is TGTGCCAGCAGTGCCGGGACAGGGGGAGAGACCCAGTACTTC. Its protein product is CASSAGTGGETQYF. This chain uses TRBV28 with TRBJ2-5; 11 nucleotides align to TRBD1. Germline V gene data show CDR1 as MDHEN and CDR2 as SYDVKM. V gave up 5 bases and J gave up 4 bases; unmatched junction bases: 3. This CDR3 comprises 14 residues.

This clone was counted a single time. The chain links TRBV4-1 to TRBJ2-3; possible D gene TRBD2, 5 bases. The V end was cut by 1 base, the J end by 0 bases, with 20 bases between. Germline V gene sequence: CDR1 MGHRA, CDR2 YSYEKL. This CDR3 region has 19 residues. The CDR3 loop is CASSQVGYPSRPSTDTQYF. CDR3 nucleotide sequence: TGCGCCAGCAGCCAAGTTGGATACCCTAGCCGGCCTAGCACAGATACGCAGTATTTT.

The CDR3 sequence: CASSLGLAGGPGTQYF. The CDR3 nucleotides are TGTGCCAGCAGCTTAGGACTAGCGGGAGGGCCAGGGACGCAGTATTTT. The chain links TRBV11-3 to TRBJ2-3; 14 nucleotides line up with TRBD2. The CDR3 is made up of 16 amino acids. V was pared by 1 base and J by 9 bases, with 6 bases of the junction left unmatched. Germline lookup yields CDR1 SGHNT and CDR2 YENEEA.

The rearrangement uses TRBV11-2 and TRBJ1-5; a weak D match, TRBD1 (5 bases). The CDR3 covers 15 residues. The V gene's germline CDR1 is SGHAT and CDR2 FQNNGV. V was shortened by 5 bases and J by 2 bases, with 13 bases between the two germline ends. The CDR3 reads CASSPGGVGNQPQHF. CDR3 nucleotides: TGTGCCAGCAGCCCCGGAGGGGTCGGCAATCAGCCCCAGCATTTT.

CDR3 nucleotide sequence: TGTGCCAGCAGCTTCCTCGGGGGTAAGACCCAGTACTTC. Its protein product is CASSFLGGKTQYF. The chain joins TRBV5-8 to TRBJ2-5; D is possibly TRBD2 (6 bases). Trimming stripped 2 bases from V and 6 bases from J, with 11 bases between. Germline CDR1 reads SGHTS; CDR2 reads YDEGEE. The length of the CDR3 is 13 residues.